Following are 29 T cell receptor beta chains from one sample sequenced in a study of T cell responses to AZD1222 COVID-19 vaccine. Generated by immunoSEQ multiplex PCR, the TCRdb table keeps only in-frame clones and is missing some. The sample consists of roughly 100,000 clones, approximately 90% of them appearing once. Sequencing was performed on peripheral blood, taken on day 0 of AZD1222 vaccination. The receptors originated from an adult in good health.

The chain carries TRBV29-1 and TRBJ2-1; D gene unclear. Germline V gene data show CDR1 as SQVTM and CDR2 as ANQGSEA. The CDR3 extends over 11 amino acids. Trimming took off 3 bases at V and 3 bases at J, with 3 bases between the two ends. Here the CDR3 reads CSVEVYNEQFF. CDR3 DNA sequence: TGCAGCGTTGAGGTCTACAATGAGCAGTTCTTC.

The chain employs TRBV7-8 and TRBJ1-2; 8 bases map to TRBD1. Trimming cost V 4 bases and J 5 bases; bases outside gene matches: 9. The length of the CDR3 is 15 residues. Per germline, CDR1 SGHVS and CDR2 FQNEAQ. CDR3 amino acids: CASSSRTGWGYGYTF. The CDR3 DNA is TGTGCCAGCAGCTCACGGACAGGGTGGGGGTATGGCTACACCTTC.

The genes are TRBV7-9 and TRBJ1-2; TRBD1 agrees at 8 bases. Losses at the gene ends were 2 bases for V and 8 bases for J; bases not matched to a gene: 4. Germline V gives CDR1 SEHNR, CDR2 FQNEAQ (reference sequence). CDR3 length: 13 amino acids. The CDR3 sequence is CASSLQGAYGYTF. CDR3 nucleotides: TGTGCCAGCAGCTTACAGGGGGCTTACGGCTACACCTTC.

This sequence joins TRBV2 and TRBJ1-6, with D possibly being TRBD1 (5 bases). In germline, CDR1 is SNHLY, CDR2 FYNNEI. V lost 2 bases to trimming and J lost 9 bases, with 23 bases between them. The CDR3 covers 18 residues. The CDR3 DNA reads as TGTGCCAGCAGTGAACAGGGACGATGGGGCGATCCGGGTTCACCCCTCCACTTT. Its translation: CASSEQGRWGDPGSPLHF.

The chain employs TRBV5-1 and TRBJ1-1, with unresolved D. The V gene lost 5 bases and the J gene lost 0 bases, with 8 bases spanning the gap. The CDR3 sequence is 13 residues long. Germline V gene lookup returns CDR1 SGHRS and CDR2 YFSETQ. In DNA, the CDR3 is TGCGCCAGCAGGCCTACAGTGAACACTGAAGCTTTCTTT. Translating it yields CASRPTVNTEAFF.

This chain joins TRBV3-1 (or the pseudogene TRBV3-2) and TRBJ2-3; possibly TRBD2 for D (5 bases). Trimming pared 1 base from V and 1 base from J, leaving 6 bases between. CDR3 length equals 14 residues. The germline V gene has CDR1 LGHDT and CDR2 YNNKEL (reference sequence). CDR3 sequence (DNA): TGTGCCAGCAGCCAAGGGCGGGGCACAGATACGCAGTATTTT. As protein: CASSQGRGTDTQYF.

V is TRBV12-3 or TRBV12-4 and J is TRBJ2-5; D is unclear. Trimming pared 4 bases from V and 5 bases from J, leaving 5 bases between. The CDR3 covers 11 residues. The CDR3 region is CASSSVETQYF. CDR3 nucleotides: TGTGCCAGCAGTTCCGTGGAGACCCAGTACTTC.

The chain is built from TRBV10-3 and TRBJ1-2; 9 bases agree with TRBD1. The CDR3 is 13 amino acids. The germline CDR1 and CDR2 sequences are ENHRY and SYGVKD. V was clipped by 4 bases and J by 7 bases; unmatched bases: 4. The CDR3 protein is CAISGTGQGGYTF. CDR3 in DNA: TGTGCCATCAGTGGAACGGGACAGGGTGGCTACACCTTC.

The rearrangement uses TRBV27 and TRBJ2-7, with 8 bases lining up with TRBD1. CDR1 is MNHEY, CDR2 SMNVEV, per germline (reference sequence). With V trimmed by 5 bases and J by 2 bases, 5 bases remained unmatched. CDR3 length: 14 amino acids. This CDR3 is CASSPGQGAYEQYF. For the CDR3, the DNA is TGTGCCAGCAGTCCAGGACAGGGCGCCTACGAGCAGTACTTC.

The gene calls are TRBV28 and TRBJ1-5, with no clear D. Germline CDR1 MDHEN, CDR2 SYDVKM. The CDR3 has 14 residues. Trimming took off 4 bases at V and 0 bases at J, with 7 bases between the two ends. CDR3 sequence reads: CASSWVGSNQPQHF. As DNA, the CDR3 is TGTGCCAGCAGTTGGGTGGGTAGCAATCAGCCCCAGCATTTT.

CDR3 sequence: CASSLLGDESYGYTF. In nucleotides, the CDR3 is TGTGCCAGCAGCTTATTAGGGGATGAGAGCTATGGCTACACCTTC. The chain employs TRBV13 and TRBJ1-2; a weak D match, TRBD1 (5 bases). The CDR3 covers 15 residues. V was clipped by 2 bases and J by 4 bases, with 14 bases between them. CDR1 is PRHDT, CDR2 FYEKMQ, per germline (reference sequence).

This chain connects TRBV14 to TRBJ2-7; 7 nucleotides match TRBD1. Germline V gene data show CDR1 as SGHDN and CDR2 as FVKESK. The trim removed 3 bases at V and 1 base at J, leaving 9 bases unmatched. The CDR3 totals 16 residues. Here the CDR3 reads CASSHLQGSPSYEQYF. Here the CDR3 DNA reads TGTGCCAGCAGCCATCTACAGGGGTCCCCGTCCTACGAGCAGTACTTC.

This clone showed up just once. The V and J genes are TRBV28 and TRBJ1-5; D perhaps matches TRBD1 (6 bases). The germline gives CDR1 MDHEN, CDR2 SYDVKM. The ends were cut back, 6 bases at V and 6 bases at J, with 12 bases in the middle. The CDR3 spans 13 residues. The CDR3 coding sequence is TGTGCCAGCAGGCTACAGGGAGGTCAGCCCCAGCATTTT. It codes for CASRLQGGQPQHF.

The chain employs TRBV10-2 and TRBJ2-5; 9 bases line up with TRBD2. This CDR3 contains 13 residues. Germline CDR1 and CDR2: WSHSY and SAAADI. Trimming removed 6 bases from V and 5 bases from J; junction bases left unmatched: 4. For the CDR3, the DNA is TGCGCCAGCAGCGCGGGGGGGCCGGAGACCCAGTACTTC. Residues: CASSAGGPETQYF.

This clone was detected only once. This sequence joins TRBV10-3 and TRBJ1-2; weak D call: TRBD1 (6 bases). V lost 2 bases, J lost 0 bases, and 7 bases lay in between. The CDR3 spans 14 residues. Germline-derived CDR1 and CDR2 are ENHRY and SYGVKD. The CDR3 nucleotides read TGTGCCATCAGTGAGACAGGGACTAACTATGGCTACACCTTC. This codes for CAISETGTNYGYTF.

The chain uses TRBV14 and TRBJ1-2; D is unclear. The germline V gene has CDR1 SGHDN and CDR2 FVKESK. The CDR3 runs to 13 residues. Trimming pared 1 base from V and 1 base from J, leaving 4 bases between. In DNA, the CDR3 is TGTGCCAGCAGCCAAGGCCTTAACTATGGCTACACCTTC. Its translation: CASSQGLNYGYTF. The whole variable domain, remainder taken from reference TRBV14 and TRBJ1-2, is EAGVTQFPSHSVIEKGQTVTLRCDPISGHDNLYWYRRVMGKEIKFLLHFVKESKQDESGMPNNRFLAERTGGTYSTLKVQPAELEDSGVYFCASSQGLNYGYTFGSGTRLTVV.

This clone was seen once. The chain links TRBV19 to TRBJ2-7; either TRBD1 or TRBD2 may fit D (5 bases each). V gave up 1 base and J gave up 1 base, with 11 bases separating them. Looked up from germline, CDR1 is LNHDA and CDR2 is SQIVND (reference sequence). This CDR3 contains 15 residues. CDR3 protein: CASSIVGGRSYEQYF. For the CDR3, the DNA is TGTGCCAGTAGTATAGTTGGGGGACGTTCCTACGAGCAGTACTTC.

V usage is TRBV29-1 and J usage is TRBJ2-7, with 9 bases aligning to TRBD1. V lost 4 bases and J lost 3; bases outside the gene matches: 4. The V gene's germline CDR1 is SQVTM and CDR2 ANQGSEA. The CDR3 extends over 13 amino acids. CDR3 residues: CSVGTGEHYEQYF. The CDR3 region has the DNA TGCAGCGTTGGGACAGGGGAGCACTACGAGCAGTACTTC.

The chain couples TRBV4-1 to TRBJ1-2; TRBD1 agrees at 10 bases. This CDR3 comprises 14 residues. V lost 7 bases to trimming and J lost 8 bases; unmatched junction nucleotides: 10. Germline V gene data show CDR1 as MGHRA and CDR2 as YSYEKL. CDR3 amino acids: CASTKDRGRGGYTF. In DNA, the CDR3 is TGCGCCAGCACCAAAGACAGGGGGCGCGGAGGCTACACCTTC.

This clone was recorded once. The V call is TRBV24-1, the J call TRBJ2-3; no reliable D call. Trimming removed 3 bases from V and 4 bases from J, with 4 bases in between. The V gene's germline CDR1 is KGHDR and CDR2 SFDVKD. This CDR3 is built from 12 residues. The CDR3 sequence: CATSDEPDTQYF. CDR3 sequence (DNA): TGTGCCACCAGTGATGAGCCAGATACGCAGTATTTT.

V is TRBV7-9 and J is TRBJ1-5; D is unresolved. Germline loops: CDR1 SEHNR, CDR2 FQNEAQ (reference sequence). Trimming left V 3 bases short and J 3 bases short, with 6 bases between. The CDR3 runs to 13 residues. The DNA for the CDR3 is TGTGCCAGCAGCTTGACCGACAATCAGCCCCAGCATTTT. Protein sequence: CASSLTDNQPQHF.

The rearrangement joins TRBV7-9 to TRBJ1-3; tentative D call: TRBD1 (5 bases). The CDR3 consists of 16 residues. The V gene lost 4 bases and the J gene lost 0 bases, with 13 bases spanning the gap. Germline-derived CDR1 and CDR2 are SEHNR and FQNEAQ (reference sequence). The CDR3 region is CASSSRGGISGNTIYF. CDR3 nucleotides: TGTGCCAGCAGCTCCCGGGGGGGGATCTCTGGAAACACCATATATTTT.

The CDR3 protein is CASSRQGLEATNEKLFF. The CDR3 nucleotides are TGCGCCAGCAGCCGACAGGGTTTGGAGGCAACTAATGAAAAACTGTTTTTT. The chain links TRBV5-1 to TRBJ1-4, with 7 bases matching TRBD1. CDR3 size: 17 residues. Per the germline V gene, CDR1 is SGHRS and CDR2 is YFSETQ. J lost 0 bases, V lost 4 bases, and 9 bases had no gene match.

This chain joins TRBV3-1 (or the pseudogene TRBV3-2) and TRBJ2-5, with D tentatively TRBD2 (5 bases). This CDR3 region has 16 residues. Germline CDR1 LGHDT, CDR2 YNNKEL (reference sequence). Trimming pared 1 base from V and 2 bases from J, leaving 14 bases between. The DNA of the CDR3 is TGTGCCAGCAGCCAAGGGCCAGAGGGCTGGCAAGAGACCCAGTACTTC. Translating gives CASSQGPEGWQETQYF.

The chain recombines TRBV6-5 with TRBJ1-1; the D is unclear. Trimming took off 6 bases at V and 1 base at J, with 15 bases between the two ends. The germline V gene has CDR1 MNHEY and CDR2 SVGAGI. The CDR3 covers 15 residues. The CDR3 protein is CASRTGRLGNTEAFF. The CDR3 bases are TGTGCCAGCAGAACTGGTCGGTTGGGGAACACTGAAGCTTTCTTT.

This chain connects TRBV27 to TRBJ2-5, with 8 bases fitting TRBD1. The CDR3 spans 14 residues. The V and J ends lost 5 bases and 3 bases, in that order; junction bases with no gene match: 5. The germline V gene has CDR1 MNHEY and CDR2 SMNVEV (reference sequence). The CDR3 spells CASSPDRVEETQYF. The CDR3 nucleotides read TGTGCCAGCAGTCCGGACAGGGTTGAAGAGACCCAGTACTTC.

The rearrangement uses TRBV7-8 and TRBJ2-7, with a tentative D call TRBD1 (6 bases). V lost 3 bases and J 5 bases, leaving 14 bases between the germline ends. Germline V gives CDR1 SGHVS, CDR2 FQNEAQ. The CDR3 covers 14 residues. CDR3 bases: TGTGCCAGCAGCTTTTATACAGGGAGCCACGAGCAGTACTTC. This encodes CASSFYTGSHEQYF.

The chain has TRBV19 and TRBJ2-2, with D unclear. Germline V gives CDR1 LNHDA, CDR2 SQIVND (reference sequence). The CDR3 is 13 residues long. The V and J ends lost 5 bases and 6 bases respectively, with 10 bases between them. CDR3 loop: CASSAHGSGELFF. CDR3 in DNA: TGTGCCAGTAGTGCCCACGGGTCCGGGGAGCTGTTTTTT.

The rearrangement links TRBV7-6 to TRBJ2-2; 9 bases fit TRBD2. The CDR3 has 16 residues. The V gene end was trimmed by 5 bases and the J gene end by 7 bases; junction bases not matched to a gene: 11. CDR1 is SGHVS and CDR2 is FNYEAQ in the germline V gene. CDR3 sequence (DNA): TGTGCCAGCAGCCCCATCAGCGGGGGGACGATCGGGGAGCTGTTTTTT. It translates to CASSPISGGTIGELFF.